Listed here is a single T cell receptor beta chain. This receptor's antigen is unknown. Nothing much larger sits one base from this clone, and base qualities are not available. This sample stems from a study of blood T cell repertoires in COVID-19 (dated by TCRdb to 2018 to 2020). With respect to the entire study: Samples covering the acute and convalescent phases of COVID-19 were provided by collaborators in the United States, Italy and Spain. Deeply sampled blood TCRbeta repertoires from subjects exposed to, actively infected with, or recovered from COVID-19 were included in the dataset. Samples were obtained from the ongoing ImmuneRACE study (first 160 participants) and from 1,000 to 1,500 subjects provided by 6 global collaborators. HLA class I and class II types, where available, came from metadata supplied by the sample provider rather than from assay-based typing. A freely available public database, intended as a resource for researchers studying the immune response to SARS-CoV-2, is where the repertoires were released. The material from the prospective study consisted of cDNA or gDNA derived from T cells, B-cell-depleted T cells, or PBMCs. The sample metadata nearly always contained a de-identified subject ID, COVID-19 status, age in years and sex. General conclusions and limits of the study: The amount of clinical and demographic metadata varied by source and participant and was provided uncurated.

TCRbeta CDR3 regions were amplified from genomic DNA using the immunoSEQ Assay, a bias-controlled multiplex PCR. Processing in the source paper ran as follows. The number of nucleated cells in each sample was estimated by amplification of reference gene primers within the assay. To quantify the absolute abundance of each unique TCRbeta CDR3 rearrangement, sequence reads were collapsed and filtered. Productive Simpson clonality was computed per sample as the square root of Simpson's diversity index over productive rearrangements. TCRdb re-hosts the immuneACCESS table, in-frame sequences only. Its copies lack some clones; in the studies checked, an unresolved V gene accounts for under half of them, and the cause for the rest is not known. V and J calls and clone size follow that table, whereas D and trimming were derived from the DNA. This sample gives around 180,000 clones in total; about 87% of them show up just once. The ten largest clones add up to about 26% of the sample.

Each collaborating institution followed its own protocols to collect whole blood in K2EDTA tubes. Collaborator samples were shipped for TCRbeta analysis as frozen whole blood, isolated PBMCs, or DNA extracted from either sample type. At the junction V is shortened by 6 bases and J by 10 bases; bases outside the gene matches: 23. CDR1 is given as SQVTM and CDR2 as ANQGSEA, both from the germline V gene. The CDR3, cysteine through phenylalanine, is 17 amino acids long. This entry keeps only the CDR3 DNA: 51 bases, framed from base 1. The chain was built from TRBV29-1 and TRBJ1-4; 7 bases in the junction line up with TRBD1. This TCR derives from a man between 60 and 75 years old with acute or convalescent COVID-19. Sequenced input: peripheral blood. The CDR3 sequence is CSVDTVERGGGRGKLFF. The sequenced DNA is TGCAGCGTGGATACGGTTGAGCGAGGGGGCGGGAGGGGAAAACTGTTTTTT.